Presented here are 23 T cell receptor beta chains from one specimen sequenced in a study of vaccination effects on CD4 cells after COVID-19. Antigen specificity for these receptors is unknown. Antigen-specific CD4+ T cells were expanded (with viral peptide pools) by the ViraFEST assay ahead of sequencing. CD4+ T cell isolation took place after approximately 11 days of culture. Nucleocapsid antibodies were negative in the vaccine recipients, who had never had SARS-CoV-2 infection. TCRdb's table, derived via immunoSEQ multiplex PCR, lists solely in-frame clones and lacks some. This table holds roughly 50,000 clones, more than 75% found once. Sequences were derived from CD4+ T cells from PBMCs cultured with HCoV-OC43 spike peptides, sampled before COVID-19 vaccination. The sample's subset: HCoV-OC43 spike overlapping peptide pool stimulation. The receptors come from a human donor who received a COVID-19 vaccine.

This chain connects TRBV9 to TRBJ1-2; D is uncertain. The CDR3 loop spans 14 amino acids. Germline CDR1 and CDR2: SGDLS and YYNGEE. Between the trimmed V and J ends, which lost 6 bases and 4 bases, there was a span of 16 bases. DNA for the CDR3: TGTGCCAGCACGTTTAGGGTGGAATCCTATGGCTACACCTTC. This encodes CASTFRVESYGYTF. Based on the CDR3 plus reference TRBV9 and TRBJ1-2, the full variable domain is DSGVTQTPKHLITATGQRVTLRCSPRSGDLSVYWYQQSLDQGLQFLIQYYNGEERAKGNILERFSAQQFPDLHSELNLSSLELGDSALYFCASTFRVESYGYTFGSGTRLTVV.

V is TRBV27 and J is TRBJ2-7, with D tentatively TRBD1 (5 bases). The CDR3 has 13 residues. Trimming took 5 bases from V and 3 from J, leaving 11 bases between them. CDR1 is MNHEY, CDR2 SMNVEV, per germline (reference sequence). CDR3 DNA sequence: TGTGCCAGCAGTCAACAGGACCTCTACGAGCAGTACGTC. Encoded protein: CASSQQDLYEQYV.

The chain employs TRBV5-1 and TRBJ1-2, with 11 positions matching TRBD1. The germline V gene has CDR1 SGHRS and CDR2 YFSETQ. The J segment lost 2 bases and the V segment lost 3 bases, leaving 0 bases of the junction unmatched. The CDR3 runs to 14 residues. In nucleotides, the CDR3 is TGCGCCAGCAGCTGGACAGGGGGCAACTATGGCTACACCTTC. Encoded protein: CASSWTGGNYGYTF.

This rearrangement joins TRBV12-5 to TRBJ1-2; D unclear. With 2 bases removed from V and 1 base from J, the gap between germline ends came to 8 bases. Germline V gene lookup returns CDR1 LGHNT and CDR2 FRNRAP. This CDR3 contains 14 residues. The CDR3: CASGLSDGNYGYTF. The CDR3 nucleotides read TGTGCTAGTGGTTTGTCCGACGGTAACTATGGCTACACCTTC. The full variable domain, with the rest looked up from reference TRBV12-5 and TRBJ1-2, is DARVTQTPRHKVTEMGQEVTMRCQPILGHNTVFWYRQTMMQGLELLAYFRNRAPLDDSGMPKDRFSAEMPDATLATLKIQPSEPRDSAVYFCASGLSDGNYGYTFGSGTRLTVV.

A single count supports this clone. The chain couples TRBV27 to TRBJ1-4; maybe TRBD1 (5 bases). Trimming took off 4 bases at V and 0 bases at J, with 9 bases between the two ends. Germline assignment: CDR1 MNHEY and CDR2 SMNVEV (reference sequence). This CDR3 is built from 15 residues. CDR3: CASSWKGSTNEKLFF. As DNA, the CDR3 is TGTGCCAGCAGTTGGAAGGGGTCAACTAATGAAAAACTGTTTTTT.

Only one count was recorded for this clone. The chain joins TRBV5-8 to TRBJ1-1; D remains ambiguous. Germline loops: CDR1 SGHTS, CDR2 YDEGEE. V lost 4 bases and J lost 7, with 17 bases in between. CDR3 length: 14 amino acids. The chain's CDR3 is CASSPGREGLEAFF. The DNA for the CDR3 is TGTGCCAGCAGCCCCGGCCGGGAGGGTCTTGAAGCTTTCTTT.

The rearrangement uses TRBV11-2 and TRBJ2-2; maybe TRBD1 (5 bases). CDR1 and CDR2 (germline): SGHAT, FQNNGV. V dropped 1 base and J dropped 8 bases, with 11 bases sitting between them. CDR3 length: 14 residues. CDR3 nucleotides: TGTGCCAGCAGCTTAGCTTGGCCAGGGGGGGAGCTGTTTTTT. Its translation: CASSLAWPGGELFF.

The chain has TRBV6-2 or TRBV6-3 and TRBJ2-3, with TRBD1 matching 7 bases. This CDR3 has 16 amino acids. Germline CDR1 reads MNHEY; CDR2 reads SVGEGT. Losses at the gene ends were 6 bases for V and 3 bases for J; bases not matched to a gene: 12. CDR3 residues: CASSLPDRVLTDTQYF. As DNA, the CDR3 is TGTGCCAGCAGCCTACCCGACAGGGTGCTAACAGATACGCAGTATTTT.

In the case of this clone: The identical CDR3 is also encoded by other nucleotide sequences in the sample. The rearrangement uses TRBV12-3 or TRBV12-4 and TRBJ2-5, with D uncertain. The V gene lost 5 bases and the J gene lost 2 bases, with 3 bases spanning the gap. The CDR3 loop spans 11 amino acids. Written as DNA, the CDR3 is TGTGCCAGCAGTCCACAAGAGACCCAGTACTTC. Its translation: CASSPQETQYF.

The gene calls are TRBV6-2 or TRBV6-3 and TRBJ1-6; no reliable D call. This CDR3 is built from 16 residues. Germline CDR1 is MNHEY and CDR2 is SVGEGT. Trimming left V 4 bases short and J 9 bases short, with 19 bases between. CDR3 in amino acids: CASSSASGIWGSPLHF. In DNA form, the CDR3 reads TGTGCCAGCAGTTCTGCATCCGGAATTTGGGGTTCACCCCTCCACTTT.

The chain carries TRBV5-1 and TRBJ2-7; 8 nucleotides agree with TRBD1. The junction had 4 bases not matched to a gene; V was cut back by 0 bases and J by 2 bases. CDR3 size: 15 residues. CDR1 and CDR2 from the germline V gene are SGHRS and YFSETQ. The CDR3 loop is CASSLGTGMAYEQYV. The DNA for the CDR3 is TGCGCCAGCAGCTTGGGGACAGGGATGGCCTACGAGCAGTACGTC.

The gene calls are TRBV28 and TRBJ2-3; TRBD1 matches at 7 bases. Unmatched junction bases numbered 11, after V lost 8 bases and J lost 9 bases. The CDR3 contains 13 residues. Germline values: CDR1 MDHEN, CDR2 SYDVKM. CDR3 residues: CASRDSSTGTQYF. The CDR3 DNA reads TGTGCCAGCCGGGACAGTTCAACGGGGACGCAGTATTTT. Full variable domain (rest looked up from reference TRBV28 and TRBJ2-3): DVKVTQSSRYLVKRTGEKVFLECVQDMDHENMFWYRQDPGLGLRLIYFSYDVKMKEKGDIPEGYSVSREKKERFSLILESASTNQTSMYLCASRDSSTGTQYFGPGTRLTVL.

V is TRBV2 and J is TRBJ1-3; 8 bases fit TRBD1. The junction had 4 bases not matched to a gene; V was cut back by 6 bases and J by 6 bases. Per germline, CDR1 SNHLY and CDR2 FYNNEI. The CDR3 runs 13 residues. CDR3 in amino acids: CASRTGDQNTIYF. The CDR3 nucleotides read TGTGCCAGCAGGACAGGGGATCAAAACACCATATATTTT.

The rearrangement uses TRBV2 and TRBJ2-3; TRBD2 is a possible D gene (5 bases). CDR3 length: 13 residues. V was trimmed by 8 bases and J by 4 bases, leaving 13 bases between them. Germline CDR1 SNHLY, CDR2 FYNNEI. CDR3 DNA: TGTGCCAGCCCCAGCGGTAGAGCAGATACGCAGTATTTT. Residues: CASPSGRADTQYF.

The chain carries TRBV19 and TRBJ1-4; D call uncertain. The CDR3 spans 14 residues. CDR1 and CDR2 (germline): LNHDA, SQIVND (reference sequence). Trimming left V 3 bases short and J 6 bases short, with 11 bases between. This chain's CDR3 is CASSMGRMDEKLFF. CDR3 DNA sequence: TGTGCCAGTAGTATGGGGAGGATGGATGAAAAACTGTTTTTT.

The V and J genes are TRBV7-2 and TRBJ1-5, with 7 bases matching TRBD1. With 5 bases clipped from V and 2 bases from J, the junction kept 6 bases outside the gene matches. Looked up from germline, CDR1 is SGHTA and CDR2 is FQGNSA. The CDR3 has 15 amino acids. CDR3 residues: CASSPQGGGNQPQHF. CDR3 nucleotides: TGTGCCAGCAGCCCCCAGGGGGGAGGCAATCAGCCCCAGCATTTT.

This rearrangement joins TRBV5-1 to TRBJ2-5; D not certain. V lost 0 bases to trimming and J lost 4 bases, with 10 bases between them. CDR1 is SGHRS, CDR2 YFSETQ, per germline. The CDR3 runs 14 residues. The CDR3 bases are TGCGCCAGCAGCTTGGTTGGGCTGGCAGAGACCCAGTACTTC. Translating gives CASSLVGLAETQYF.

The V gene is TRBV2, the J gene TRBJ2-2; D uncertain. The CDR3 spans 14 residues. Trimming pared 6 bases from V and 5 bases from J, leaving 13 bases between. The germline V gene has CDR1 SNHLY and CDR2 FYNNEI. The CDR3 here is CASRTTFLTGELFF. In DNA, the CDR3 is TGTGCCAGCAGGACGACCTTTTTAACCGGGGAGCTGTTTTTT.

The chain combines TRBV7-2 with TRBJ1-3, with D possibly being TRBD1 (6 bases). The germline gives CDR1 SGHTA, CDR2 FQGNSA. This CDR3 is 15 amino acids long. Trimming took off 4 bases at V and 7 bases at J, with 17 bases between the two ends. CDR3 amino acids: CASSSDSAAWNTIYF. CDR3 bases: TGTGCCAGCAGCTCGGACAGCGCAGCGTGGAACACCATATATTTT.

This clone has at least ten counts. The V call is TRBV4-3, the J call TRBJ2-3; 8 nucleotides match TRBD2. V gave up 5 bases and J gave up 2 bases; unmatched junction bases: 6. The CDR3 sequence is 15 residues long. CDR1 is LGHNA, CDR2 YSLEER, per germline. This chain's CDR3 is CASSYGGGNTDTQYF. In nucleotides, the CDR3 is TGCGCCAGCAGCTACGGGGGGGGTAACACAGATACGCAGTATTTT.

The chain has TRBV5-1 and TRBJ1-6, with a possible D match to TRBD1 (6 bases). This CDR3 comprises 13 residues. Germline V gives CDR1 SGHRS, CDR2 YFSETQ. Trimming removed 7 bases from V and 7 bases from J, with 12 bases in between. Here the CDR3 DNA reads TGCGCCAGCCGAGGGGGTGCAAATTCACCCCTCCACTTT. Residues: CASRGGANSPLHF.

CDR3 sequence: CASRKTYMNTEAFF. CDR3 nucleotides: TGTGCCAGCAGAAAAACTTACATGAACACTGAAGCTTTCTTT. The rearrangement links TRBV28 to TRBJ1-1; D not certain. V was trimmed by 6 bases and J by 0 bases, leaving 11 bases between them. CDR1 and CDR2 from the germline V gene are MDHEN and SYDVKM. This CDR3 has 14 residues. Looking up the rest from reference TRBV28 and TRBJ1-1 gives the full variable domain: DVKVTQSSRYLVKRTGEKVFLECVQDMDHENMFWYRQDPGLGLRLIYFSYDVKMKEKGDIPEGYSVSREKKERFSLILESASTNQTSMYLCASRKTYMNTEAFFGQGTRLTVV.

The chain is built from TRBV7-9 and TRBJ2-5, with 11 bases that match TRBD1. Germline lookup yields CDR1 SEHNR and CDR2 FQNEAQ (reference sequence). V lost 5 bases and J lost 5; bases outside the gene matches: 7. This CDR3 region has 15 residues. CDR3 sequence: CASSLGTGGSETQYF. CDR3 in DNA: TGTGCCAGCAGCCTCGGGACAGGGGGATCGGAGACCCAGTACTTC.